The 19 T cell receptor beta chains reported below all come from one sample, sequenced in a study of blood T cell dynamics during melanoma immunotherapy. Using immunoSEQ multiplex PCR, the repertoire was profiled, and TCRdb retains in-frame clones only, with some absent. The sample records roughly 10,000 clones, 80% being singletons. Sample time point: week 3, after first cycle of checkpoint inhibitor. The specimen was blood, collected from a patient treated with checkpoint blockade. These receptors originate from a human donor with melanoma.

CDR3 in amino acids: CASSPGQGFTGELFF. CDR3 bases: TGCGCCAGCAGCCCGGGACAGGGGTTCACCGGGGAGCTGTTTTTT. The chain links TRBV4-3 to TRBJ2-2; 10 positions agree with TRBD1. This CDR3 spans 15 amino acids. The J segment lost 4 bases and the V segment lost 4 bases, leaving 3 bases of the junction unmatched. Germline CDR1 and CDR2: LGHNA and YSLEER.

This clone came up once. The chain combines TRBV19 with TRBJ1-1; 10 positions agree with TRBD1. Trimming took 4 bases from V and 4 from J; bases not matched to a gene: 6. Germline V lookup: CDR1 LNHDA, CDR2 SQIVND (reference sequence). The CDR3 is made up of 15 amino acids. CDR3 amino acids: CASSRGGTGVTEAFF. The CDR3 DNA reads as TGTGCCAGTAGTAGAGGCGGGACAGGGGTCACTGAAGCTTTCTTT.

This clone was observed once. The chain carries TRBV7-2 and TRBJ2-1; possible D gene TRBD1, 6 bases. V lost 5 bases to trimming and J lost 1 base, with 15 bases between them. The germline V gene has CDR1 SGHTA and CDR2 FQGNSA. The CDR3 spans 16 residues. CDR3 region: CASSTQQGISYNEQFF. CDR3 sequence (DNA): TGTGCCAGCAGCACACAACAGGGAATTTCCTACAATGAGCAGTTCTTC.

This chain joins TRBV25-1 and TRBJ1-3; D may be TRBD1 (5 bases). The CDR3 spans 16 residues. Deletions cut 1 base from V and 2 bases from J, with 12 bases between. Germline V CDR1 and CDR2: MGHDK, SYGVNS. CDR3 nucleotides: TGTGCCAGCAGTGAATCCTTTGGGGCAGCTGGAAACACCATATATTTT. Translation gives CASSESFGAAGNTIYF.

The gene calls are TRBV19 and TRBJ1-2; the match to TRBD1 covers 10 bases. The J segment lost 7 bases and the V segment lost 5 bases, leaving 7 bases of the junction unmatched. The CDR3 extends over 14 amino acids. CDR1 LNHDA and CDR2 SQIVND come from the germline V gene (reference sequence). Here the CDR3 DNA reads TGTGCCAGTAGTCCGGGACAGGGGCACGGTGGCTACACCTTC. Amino acids: CASSPGQGHGGYTF.

The chain links TRBV5-4 to TRBJ1-5, with D possibly matching TRBD1 (6 bases). V lost 2 bases, J lost 2 bases, and 11 bases lay in between. CDR1 and CDR2 from the germline V gene are SGHNT and YYREEE (reference sequence). The CDR3 spans 15 residues. This CDR3 reads CASSLQGSGNQPQHF. The CDR3 DNA sequence: TGTGCCAGCAGCTTACAGGGTTCGGGCAATCAGCCCCAGCATTTT.

This sequence joins TRBV6-1 and TRBJ2-2; 8 positions agree with TRBD1. This CDR3 is 14 amino acids long. Germline CDR1 is MNHNS and CDR2 is SASEGT. After removal of 5 bases from V and 6 bases from J, the junction contained 5 bases not matched to a gene. CDR3 DNA: TGTGCCAGCAGTAACTACAGGGGGGCCGGGGAGCTGTTTTTT. Protein: CASSNYRGAGELFF.

The rearrangement joins TRBV6-1 to TRBJ2-3; D not certain. Trimming removed 6 bases from V and 0 bases from J, with 13 bases in between. CDR3 length: 15 amino acids. Germline values: CDR1 MNHNS, CDR2 SASEGT. As DNA, the CDR3 is TGTGCCAGCAGATCGACACTCACTAGCACAGATACGCAGTATTTT. Amino acids: CASRSTLTSTDTQYF.

The J gene is TRBJ2-1, the V gene TRBV11-2, with TRBD2 identical over 8 bases. Germline values: CDR1 SGHAT, CDR2 FQNNGV. The CDR3 runs 16 residues. J gave up 3 bases and V 4 bases, and 8 bases lay outside the gene matches. The CDR3 loop reads CASSYKAGAFYNEQFF. The CDR3 region has the DNA TGTGCCAGCAGCTATAAAGCGGGGGCTTTCTACAATGAGCAGTTCTTC.

The CDR3 bases are TGTGCCAGCAGCTTAGTCCCCAGCGGGAGGGCCCAGGACGATACGCAGTATTTT. It specifies CASSLVPSGRAQDDTQYF. The chain is built from TRBV7-2 and TRBJ2-3; 10 nucleotides align to TRBD2. The CDR3 loop spans 18 amino acids. The trim removed 1 base at V and 6 bases at J, leaving 13 bases unmatched. Germline V lookup: CDR1 SGHTA, CDR2 FQGNSA.

The chain links TRBV7-2 to TRBJ1-1; D gene ambiguous. CDR1 SGHTA and CDR2 FQGNSA come from the germline V gene. Trimming shortened V by 1 base and J by 5 bases, and 11 bases separated the two germline ends. The CDR3 has 14 amino acids. CDR3 coding DNA: TGTGCCAGCAGCTTAGTCCCGGAGAAGACTGAAGCTTTCTTT. Its protein product is CASSLVPEKTEAFF.

The chain carries TRBV5-6 and TRBJ1-1; 7 bases fit TRBD1. CDR1 SGHDT and CDR2 YYEEEE come from the germline V gene. V shed 4 bases, J shed 7 bases, and the junction held 13 bases outside the gene matches. This CDR3 is 15 amino acids long. CDR3 bases: TGTGCCAGCAGCCGAACCGAGACAGGGATGGGTGAAGCTTTCTTT. Encoded protein: CASSRTETGMGEAFF.

A few counts support this clone. The chain couples TRBV19 to TRBJ1-1; TRBD1 matches at 8 bases. Germline CDR1 reads LNHDA; CDR2 reads SQIVND (reference sequence). V dropped 3 bases and J dropped 0; count of bases not matched to a gene: 3. The CDR3 consists of 15 residues. CDR3 loop: CASSIGQGLNTEAFF. The CDR3 nucleotides are TGTGCCAGTAGTATTGGACAGGGCTTGAACACTGAAGCTTTCTTT.

This clone has only a few counts. The chain carries TRBV28 and TRBJ1-1, with D perhaps matching TRBD1 (6 bases). The CDR3 spans 15 residues. Trimming removed 6 bases at V and 3 bases at J, with 17 bases between. CDR1 and CDR2 (germline): MDHEN, SYDVKM. The CDR3: CASSKGGWADTEAFF. The CDR3 region has the DNA TGTGCCAGCAGCAAGGGGGGGTGGGCGGACACTGAAGCTTTCTTT. The full variable domain, in which reference TRBV28 and TRBJ1-1 provide the parts outside the CDR3, is DVKVTQSSRYLVKRTGEKVFLECVQDMDHENMFWYRQDPGLGLRLIYFSYDVKMKEKGDIPEGYSVSREKKERFSLILESASTNQTSMYLCASSKGGWADTEAFFGQGTRLTVV.

The rearrangement uses TRBV5-1 and TRBJ2-5; D gene unclear. Germline loops: CDR1 SGHRS, CDR2 YFSETQ. The ends were cut back, 0 bases at V and 2 bases at J, with 5 bases in the middle. The length of the CDR3 is 13 residues. The CDR3 DNA is TGCGCCAGCAGCTTGGGCGGACAAGAGACCCAGTACTTC. It is translated as CASSLGGQETQYF.

This chain connects TRBV6-6 to TRBJ1-4; the match to TRBD1 covers 7 bases. Germline V lookup: CDR1 MNHNY, CDR2 SVGAGI (reference sequence). V lost 8 bases to trimming and J lost 7 bases; unmatched junction nucleotides: 4. The CDR3 totals 12 residues. The CDR3 nucleotides read TGTGCCAGCCGCAGGGGGAGTGAAAAACTGTTTTTT. This codes for CASRRGSEKLFF.

The gene calls are TRBV7-3 and TRBJ1-2, with a weak D call TRBD1 (6 bases). Germline values: CDR1 SGHTA, CDR2 FQGTGA. Trimming left V 5 bases short and J 7 bases short, with 20 bases between. The CDR3 has 15 amino acids. CDR3 amino acids: CASSPQTGSRGGYTF. CDR3 in DNA: TGTGCCAGCAGCCCCCAGACAGGCTCGAGGGGTGGCTACACCTTC.

This rearrangement joins TRBV7-6 to TRBJ2-1, with 8 bases identical to TRBD2. With V trimmed by 4 bases and J by 10 bases, 9 bases remained unmatched. Germline values: CDR1 SGHVS, CDR2 FNYEAQ. The CDR3 runs to 14 residues. CDR3 protein: CASSSGLARGEQFF. The CDR3, as DNA: TGTGCCAGCAGCTCCGGACTAGCAAGAGGGGAGCAGTTCTTC.

The chain has TRBV27 and TRBJ2-1; possible D gene TRBD2, 5 bases. V was shortened by 8 bases and J by 10 bases, with 9 bases between the two germline ends. Per germline, CDR1 MNHEY and CDR2 SMNVEV (reference sequence). The CDR3 is 10 amino acids. CDR3 protein: CASGIAEQFF. CDR3 nucleotide sequence: TGTGCCAGCGGGATAGCGGAGCAGTTCTTC.